This TCR beta chain was found in a study of shared clonotypes between healthy human individuals. Some clones are missing from TCRdb's copy, which holds only in-frame ones; the method was immunoSEQ multiplex PCR. The sample has roughly 1.4 million clones, about 98.5% seen once. Germline V gene data show CDR1 as SGHKS and CDR2 as YYEKEE (reference sequence). CDR3 length equals 14 residues. Deletions cut 0 bases from V and 6 bases from J, with 10 bases between. Material for sequencing was naive CD4+ T cells sorted from blood. Subset given: CD45RA+ positively selected. J is TRBJ1-5 and V is TRBV5-5, with unresolved D. The clonotype comes from a man aged 25 to 40 in good health. The CDR3 spells CASSLAWLVQPQHF. CDR3 bases: TGTGCCAGCAGCTTGGCTTGGTTGGTTCAGCCCCAGCATTTT.